This TCR beta chain was retrieved from a study of vaccination and CD4 T cells after COVID-19. Cultured CD4+ T-cell DNA underwent Oncomine TCR Beta short-read sequencing. TCRdb processed the PCR reads anew with MiXCR; each CDR3 protein has one entry. The sample carries some 2,700 distinct CDR3 sequences, over 25% recorded once. With regard to this clonotype: Antigen specificity is unknown.

Treatment in this sample: roughly nine-day PBMC culture with coronavirus spike peptide pools or control peptides (ViraFEST assay). V shed 2 bases, J shed 0 bases, and the junction held 9 bases outside the gene matches. Germline V gene sequence: CDR1 LNHDA, CDR2 SQIVND (reference sequence). The CDR3 runs 17 residues. The chain is built from TRBV19 and TRBJ1-2, with 7 bases aligning to TRBD1. The starting material was CD4+ T cells from blood, cultured in vitro, obtained after SARS-CoV-2 vaccination. The sequence came from a human donor who had recovered from COVID-19. The CDR3 nucleotides are TGTGCCAGTAGTATATGGGGGTCTACAGGGGCTAACTATGGCTACACCTTC. Its protein is CASSIWGSTGANYGYTF.